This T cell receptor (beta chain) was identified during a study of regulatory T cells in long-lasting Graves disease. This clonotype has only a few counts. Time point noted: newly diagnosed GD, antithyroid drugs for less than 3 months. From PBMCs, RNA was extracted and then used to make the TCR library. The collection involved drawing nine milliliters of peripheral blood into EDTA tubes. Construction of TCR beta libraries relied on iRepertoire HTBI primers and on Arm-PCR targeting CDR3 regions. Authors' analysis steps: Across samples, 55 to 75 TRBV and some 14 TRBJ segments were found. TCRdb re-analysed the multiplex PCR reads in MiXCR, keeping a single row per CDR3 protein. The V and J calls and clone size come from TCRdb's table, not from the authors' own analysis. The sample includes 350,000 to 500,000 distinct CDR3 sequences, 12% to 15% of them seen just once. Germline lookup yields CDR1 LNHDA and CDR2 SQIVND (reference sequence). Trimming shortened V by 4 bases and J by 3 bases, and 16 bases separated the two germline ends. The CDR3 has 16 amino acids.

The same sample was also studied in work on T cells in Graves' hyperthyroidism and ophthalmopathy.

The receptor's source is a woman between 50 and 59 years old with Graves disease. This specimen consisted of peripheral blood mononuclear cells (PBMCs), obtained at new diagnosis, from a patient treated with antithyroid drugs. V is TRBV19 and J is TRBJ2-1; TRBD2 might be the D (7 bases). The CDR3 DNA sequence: TGTGCCAGTAGTAGACTAGCCCAACAGGGCTACAATGAGCAGTTCTTC. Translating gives CASSRLAQQGYNEQFF.